Each of the 3 T cell receptor beta chains below was sequenced from the same sample in a study of T cell changes during pregnancy in multiple sclerosis. Method: immunoSEQ multiplex PCR; TCRdb's copy keeps in-frame clones and lacks some. The table shows 80,000 to 100,000 clones, with approximately 93% occurring only once. Sample: peripheral blood, taken after pregnancy. The origin of the receptors is a female donor with multiple sclerosis, enrolled in a pregnancy study.

The J gene is TRBJ1-1, the V gene TRBV5-1, with 9 bases aligning to TRBD1. CDR1 SGHRS and CDR2 YFSETQ come from the germline V gene. Trimming at V came to 3 bases and at J to 4 bases, leaving 10 bases not matched to a gene. The CDR3 is made up of 16 amino acids. CDR3 sequence: CASSSGTGRLTTEAFF. In DNA form, the CDR3 reads TGCGCCAGCAGCTCCGGGACAGGGAGACTTACCACTGAAGCTTTCTTT.

The CDR3 DNA reads TGTGCCAGCAGCCAAGATTTGGAGGGCTTTGAAAATGAGCAGTTCTTC. This encodes CASSQDLEGFENEQFF. V usage is TRBV4-2 and J usage is TRBJ2-1; tentative D call: TRBD2 (6 bases). The CDR3 extends over 16 amino acids. The V end lost 0 bases, the J end lost 7 bases, and 16 bases lay between the germline ends. Germline values: CDR1 LGHNA, CDR2 YNFKEQ.

The chain joins TRBV5-1 to TRBJ2-7, with D unclear. The ends were cut back, 4 bases at V and 0 bases at J, with 8 bases in the middle. Germline V gives CDR1 SGHRS, CDR2 YFSETQ. CDR3 length equals 13 residues. The CDR3 DNA sequence: TGCGCCAGCAGCCCCGCGGCCTCCTACGAGCAGTACTTC. Its translation: CASSPAASYEQYF.